This T cell receptor beta chain is from a study of tumor-infiltrating lymphocytes in primary liver carcinoma. On the study more broadly: All patients, whether men or women, fell within 30 to 69 years of age. Broader study findings: Blood trailed tumors significantly in top-250-clone fraction (p = 0.039).

CDR3 length equals 12 residues. CDR1 SGHKS and CDR2 YYEKEE come from the germline V gene (reference sequence). Total RNA and DNA came together from roughly 20-30 mg of bulk tissue without cell sorting. As concerns this clonotype: Its antigen is unknown. Compared with germline, one end of the junction differs, possibly owing to a read error.

Production of TCR beta cDNA used roughly 500 ng total RNA together with a constant-region primer. Three nested multiplex PCR rounds, a slightly modified ARM-PCR, produced the libraries for TCR beta. TRBV1-TRBV30 forward primers paired with a C-beta reverse primer were used in the first two PCR rounds, which ran approximately 10 cycles each. TCRdb called the multiplex PCR reads again in MiXCR, with one record for every CDR3 protein. Of about 66,000 distinct CDR3 sequences in the sample, roughly two thirds were seen once. This clonotype was obtained from a man aged 40-49 years with primary liver carcinoma and hepatitis B virus infection. Sequenced input: liver tumor tissue from sampling region 4. Subset in this sample: tumor region T4, right-lateral pole. The chain has TRBV5-5 and TRBJ2-2; either TRBD1 or TRBD2 may fit D (5 bases each). The CDR3 here is CASCPITGDLFF. CDR3 nucleotide sequence: TGTGCCAGCTGTCCTATCACCGGGGACCTGTTTTTT. The full variable domain, in which reference TRBV5-5 and TRBJ2-2 provide the parts outside the CDR3, is DAGVTQSPTHLIKTRGQQVTLRCSPISGHKSVSWYQQVLGQGPQFIFQYYEKEERGRGNFPDRFSARQFPNYSSELNVNALLLGDSALYLCASCPITGDLFFGEGSRLTVL.